This passage covers 26 T cell receptor beta chains from one sample sequenced in a study of blood T cell repertoires in COVID-19. The table came from immunoSEQ multiplex PCR; TCRdb's copy has only in-frame clones and leaves some out. The table shows roughly 220,000 clones, with around 84% occurring only once. Material for sequencing was peripheral blood. The receptor source for this set is a man aged 25-45 years with active or convalescent COVID-19.

The chain uses TRBV19 and TRBJ1-1; the D is unclear. CDR3 length equals 13 residues. Germline V gives CDR1 LNHDA, CDR2 SQIVND (reference sequence). The V end lost 3 bases, the J end lost 1 base, and 6 bases lay between the germline ends. The CDR3 region has the DNA TGTGCCAGTAGTATGCAGGAGAACACTGAAGCTTTCTTT. Protein sequence: CASSMQENTEAFF. Full variable domain (rest looked up from reference TRBV19 and TRBJ1-1): DGGITQSPKYLFRKEGQNVTLSCEQNLNHDAMYWYRQDPGQGLRLIYYSQIVNDFQKGDIAEGYSVSREKKESFPLTVTSAQKNPTAFYLCASSMQENTEAFFGQGTRLTVV.

CDR3: CASSLASGGVPWEDTQYF. The CDR3 region has the DNA TGCGCCAGCAGCTTGGCCAGCGGGGGGGTCCCCTGGGAAGATACGCAGTATTTT. This chain uses TRBV5-1 with TRBJ2-3; TRBD2 agrees at 10 bases. Germline CDR1 is SGHRS and CDR2 is YFSETQ. The CDR3 length is 18 residues. Germline trimming cut 0 bases from V and 5 bases from J; bases unmatched to any gene: 12. Combining the CDR3 with reference TRBV5-1 and TRBJ2-3 gives the whole variable domain KAGVTQTPRYLIKTRGQQVTLSCSPISGHRSVSWYQQTPGQGLQFLFEYFSETQRNKGNFPGRFSGRQFSNSRSEMNVSTLELGDSALYLCASSLASGGVPWEDTQYFGPGTRLTVL.

There are a few counts of this clone. V is TRBV5-1 and J is TRBJ2-3; 8 nucleotides match TRBD2. The length of the CDR3 is 16 residues. V was pared by 4 bases and J by 0 bases, with 7 bases of the junction left unmatched. Germline V gene data show CDR1 as SGHRS and CDR2 as YFSETQ. CDR3 protein: CASSLPASGSTDTQYF. The CDR3 region has the DNA TGCGCCAGCAGCCTTCCAGCTAGCGGGAGCACAGATACGCAGTATTTT.

The chain employs TRBV5-5 and TRBJ2-7; possibly TRBD2 for D (6 bases). The CDR3 sequence is 16 residues long. V lost 0 bases and J 3 bases, leaving 16 bases between the germline ends. Looked up from germline, CDR1 is SGHKS and CDR2 is YYEKEE (reference sequence). CDR3 loop: CASSLGPSGRGYEQYF. As DNA, the CDR3 is TGTGCCAGCAGCTTGGGGCCCTCGGGGCGGGGCTACGAGCAGTACTTC. Based on the CDR3 plus reference TRBV5-5 and TRBJ2-7, the full variable domain is DAGVTQSPTHLIKTRGQQVTLRCSPISGHKSVSWYQQVLGQGPQFIFQYYEKEERGRGNFPDRFSARQFPNYSSELNVNALLLGDSALYLCASSLGPSGRGYEQYFGPGTRLTVT.

The V and J genes are TRBV10-1 and TRBJ1-3, with no clear D. CDR1 is WNHNN, CDR2 SYGVQD, per germline (reference sequence). Trimming removed 6 bases from V and 1 base from J, with 7 bases in between. This CDR3 spans 13 amino acids. CDR3 nucleotides: TGCGCCAGCAGCGGGGAGTCTGGAAACACCATATATTTT. It translates to CASSGESGNTIYF.

This chain links TRBV10-3 with TRBJ2-7; 9 positions agree with TRBD2. The germline V gene encodes CDR1 ENHRY and CDR2 SYGVKD. The CDR3 consists of 19 residues. The trim removed 4 bases at V and 7 bases at J, leaving 23 bases unmatched. The CDR3 nucleotides are TGTGCCATCAGTGGACGGGCAGGGGCACGGGCGGGAGGGCCGAGAGAGCAGTACTTC. This gives the protein CAISGRAGARAGGPREQYF.

This clone occurred a few times. The CDR3 is CASRSDRGRANYGYTF. DNA of the CDR3: TGTGCCAGCAGGTCGGACAGGGGTCGAGCTAACTATGGCTACACCTTC. The gene calls are TRBV27 and TRBJ1-2; 9 bases line up with TRBD1. The CDR3 is 16 amino acids. Germline values: CDR1 MNHEY, CDR2 SMNVEV (reference sequence). Unmatched junction bases numbered 8, after V lost 6 bases and J lost 0 bases.

This clone was seen a few times. The chain is built from TRBV5-4 and TRBJ2-7; 7 bases are a match to TRBD2. The germline V gene has CDR1 SGHNT and CDR2 YYREEE (reference sequence). CDR3 length equals 15 residues. The trim removed 0 bases at V and 4 bases at J, leaving 7 bases unmatched. The CDR3 coding sequence is TGTGCCAGCAGCTTGGCGGCGGGAGCTGGTTACGAGCAGTACTTC. As protein: CASSLAAGAGYEQYF.

In DNA, the CDR3 is TGCGCCAGCAGCAAAGGGGGCGCCGGCGAAAAACTGTTTTTT. The encoded protein is CASSKGGAGEKLFF. The rearrangement joins TRBV5-1 to TRBJ1-4, with 7 positions matching TRBD1. Trimming at V came to 4 bases and at J to 8 bases, leaving 8 bases not matched to a gene. The CDR3 runs to 14 residues. CDR1 and CDR2 (germline): SGHRS, YFSETQ.

The chain joins TRBV10-3 to TRBJ1-1; possibly TRBD1 for D (5 bases). Trimming left V 5 bases short and J 1 base short, with 11 bases between. Germline V gene lookup returns CDR1 ENHRY and CDR2 SYGVKD. This CDR3 is 14 amino acids long. The CDR3 DNA reads TGTGCCATCAGTTCAGGAGGGGCGAACACTGAAGCTTTCTTT. Translation: CAISSGGANTEAFF.

This sequence joins TRBV7-8 and TRBJ1-2; 12 bases match TRBD1. The germline gives CDR1 SGHVS, CDR2 FQNEAQ. The J segment lost 7 bases and the V segment lost 2 bases, leaving 11 bases of the junction unmatched. This CDR3 is 17 amino acids long. CDR3: CASSLSGQGAVSFGYTF. The DNA of the CDR3 is TGTGCCAGCAGCTTATCGGGACAGGGGGCGGTGTCTTTTGGCTACACCTTC.

The chain carries TRBV5-4 and TRBJ2-5; D possibly corresponds to TRBD1 (6 bases). The V gene's germline CDR1 is SGHNT and CDR2 YYREEE (reference sequence). V lost 1 base, J lost 2 bases, and 12 bases lay in between. This CDR3 region has 15 residues. CDR3 DNA: TGTGCCAGCAGCTTGAACAGGGTTATACAAGAGACCCAGTACTTC. It is translated as CASSLNRVIQETQYF.

The chain uses TRBV6-5 and TRBJ2-2; 7 positions match TRBD2. The CDR3 extends over 14 amino acids. Germline assignment: CDR1 MNHEY and CDR2 SVGAGI. The V gene end was trimmed by 6 bases and the J gene end by 7 bases; junction bases not matched to a gene: 8. The DNA of the CDR3 is TGTGCCAGCAGCCCGACTAGCTACCGCGGGGAGCTGTTTTTT. Its translation is CASSPTSYRGELFF.

The rearrangement uses TRBV6-2 or TRBV6-3 and TRBJ1-2; 7 positions match TRBD1. Germline lookup yields CDR1 MNHEY and CDR2 SVGEGT. V lost 6 bases to trimming and J lost 6 bases; unmatched junction nucleotides: 13. The length of the CDR3 is 15 residues. This CDR3 reads CASSLTSTGQDGYTF. The CDR3 DNA reads TGTGCCAGCAGCCTCACCTCGACAGGGCAGGATGGCTACACCTTC.

This clone was recorded once. The chain uses TRBV4-2 and TRBJ1-5, with unresolved D. Germline CDR1 LGHNA, CDR2 YNFKEQ. V gave up 0 bases and J gave up 2 bases, with 11 bases separating them. This CDR3 is built from 16 residues. The DNA of the CDR3 is TGTGCCAGCAGCCAAGATCCGGGAATGGGCAATCAGCCCCAGCATTTT. As protein: CASSQDPGMGNQPQHF.

The rearrangement joins TRBV5-1 to TRBJ1-1; D might be TRBD1 (6 bases). Germline V gene sequence: CDR1 SGHRS, CDR2 YFSETQ. CDR3 length equals 14 residues. V was pared by 4 bases and J by 1 base, with 11 bases between. The CDR3 region is CASSPNRENTEAFF. CDR3 nucleotides: TGCGCCAGCAGCCCGAACAGGGAGAACACTGAAGCTTTCTTT.

The chain recombines TRBV2 with TRBJ1-1; the match to TRBD1 covers 9 bases. With 1 base clipped from V and 4 bases from J, the junction kept 7 bases outside the gene matches. Germline V gene sequence: CDR1 SNHLY, CDR2 FYNNEI. This CDR3 is 16 amino acids long. CDR3 sequence reads: CASSEVRTGAGTEAFF. The CDR3 DNA follows: TGTGCCAGCAGTGAAGTTCGGACAGGGGCGGGCACTGAAGCTTTCTTT.

The chain carries TRBV5-6 and TRBJ2-3; the D gene is possibly TRBD1 (6 bases). V lost 0 bases, J lost 2 bases, and 16 bases lay in between. The germline V gene encodes CDR1 SGHDT and CDR2 YYEEEE. This CDR3 contains 17 residues. The DNA of the CDR3 is TGTGCCAGCAGCTTGGGTGGCGTGGGGGCGGCCACAGATACGCAGTATTTT. It specifies CASSLGGVGAATDTQYF.

The V gene is TRBV6-2 or TRBV6-3, the J gene TRBJ2-5, with D hard to call. Germline lookup yields CDR1 MNHEY and CDR2 SVGEGT. The CDR3 covers 12 residues. V dropped 6 bases and J dropped 5 bases, with 10 bases sitting between them. The CDR3 sequence is CASSPLLETQYF. As DNA, the CDR3 is TGTGCCAGCAGCCCTCTACTGGAGACCCAGTACTTC.

The chain carries TRBV2 and TRBJ1-3; D is unclear. V was shortened by 8 bases and J by 0 bases, with 8 bases between the two germline ends. Per germline, CDR1 SNHLY and CDR2 FYNNEI. The CDR3 contains 13 residues. CDR3 bases: TGTGCCAGCGCGGTGAGCTCTGGAAACACCATATATTTT. Protein product: CASAVSSGNTIYF.

V usage is TRBV19 and J usage is TRBJ1-1; 7 positions agree with TRBD1. The germline V gene has CDR1 LNHDA and CDR2 SQIVND (reference sequence). V gave up 6 bases and J gave up 3 bases; unmatched junction bases: 4. The CDR3 has 13 amino acids. CDR3 loop: CASSNDRDTEAFF. In DNA, the CDR3 is TGTGCCAGTAGCAACGACAGGGACACTGAAGCTTTCTTT.

This clone was seen a single time. This chain connects TRBV9 to TRBJ1-3; 10 bases align to TRBD1. The CDR3 runs to 17 residues. With 0 bases clipped from V and 1 base from J, the junction kept 4 bases outside the gene matches. Germline loops: CDR1 SGDLS, CDR2 YYNGEE. The DNA of the CDR3 is TGTGCCAGCAGCGTAGGGCCGGGACAGGGGTCTGGAAACACCATATATTTT. Its protein is CASSVGPGQGSGNTIYF.

This clone turned up a few times. This chain links TRBV6-5 with TRBJ2-7; D not certain. The V end was cut by 4 bases, the J end by 3 bases, with 7 bases between. Germline V gene sequence: CDR1 MNHEY, CDR2 SVGAGI. The CDR3 consists of 12 residues. The CDR3 loop reads CASSSSGYEQYF. The CDR3 coding sequence is TGTGCCAGCAGTTCGTCGGGCTACGAGCAGTACTTC.

A note on this clone: This may stem from a read error, because a much larger clone lies one nucleotide away. This chain links TRBV11-2 with TRBJ2-2; D unresolved. V was shortened by 5 bases and J by 7 bases, with 5 bases between the two germline ends. Germline-derived CDR1 and CDR2 are SGHAT and FQNNGV. This CDR3 spans 11 amino acids. CDR3 region: CASSLLGELFF. In DNA form, the CDR3 reads TGTGCCAGCAGCCTACTCGGGGAGCTGTTTTTT. The full variable domain, its missing parts supplied by reference TRBV11-2 and TRBJ2-2, is EAGVAQSPRYKIIEKRQSVAFWCNPISGHATLYWYQQILGQGPKLLIQFQNNGVVDDSQLPKDRFSAERLKGVDSTLKIQPAKLEDSAVYLCASSLLGELFFGEGSRLTVL.

The chain combines TRBV5-5 with TRBJ2-5, with D maybe TRBD1 (5 bases). The V end lost 1 base, the J end lost 4 bases, and 5 bases lay between the germline ends. The germline V gene has CDR1 SGHKS and CDR2 YYEKEE (reference sequence). CDR3 length: 12 residues. The CDR3 sequence is CASSLQGETQYF. The CDR3 DNA is TGTGCCAGCAGCTTGCAGGGAGAGACCCAGTACTTC.

The chain carries TRBV5-4 and TRBJ2-3, with 7 bases matching TRBD2. Looked up from germline, CDR1 is SGHNT and CDR2 is YYREEE (reference sequence). The J segment lost 1 base and the V segment lost 5 bases, leaving 10 bases of the junction unmatched. The CDR3 runs 16 residues. This CDR3 is CASSPSRLAGTDTQYF. The CDR3 nucleotides are TGTGCCAGCAGTCCCTCGCGGCTAGCGGGCACAGATACGCAGTATTTT.